The clone carrying this T cell receptor (beta chain) has a handful of counts. The V gene's germline CDR1 is LNHDA and CDR2 SQIVND (reference sequence). The CDR3 has 14 amino acids. V was pared by 5 bases and J by 6 bases, with 13 bases between. The sample originates from a study of Graves' ophthalmopathy and Graves' hyperthyroidism. Other autoimmune diseases, uncontrolled infections, pregnancy or lactation ruled patients out of participation. The authors diagnosed from clinical symptoms, serum thyroxine, TRAb, thyroid ultrasound and orbital computed tomography. Amplification of TCR beta CDR3 regions used RNA transcripts. Second-round multiplex PCR followed a first-round RT-PCR using HTBI primers. Using its own MiXCR run on the multiplex PCR reads, TCRdb lists one record per CDR3 protein. Here the sample spans around 1,000,000 distinct CDR3 sequences, 35% to 40% being singletons.

The chain recombines TRBV19 with TRBJ2-2; either TRBD1 or TRBD2 may fit D (5 bases each). The receptor was derived from an adult man with Graves' hyperthyroidism. The sequenced sample was peripheral blood or thyroid tissue (not recorded which). CDR3 in amino acids: CASSGGREAGELFF. The CDR3 nucleotides read TGTGCCAGTAGTGGGGGACGGGAAGCCGGGGAGCTGTTTTTT.